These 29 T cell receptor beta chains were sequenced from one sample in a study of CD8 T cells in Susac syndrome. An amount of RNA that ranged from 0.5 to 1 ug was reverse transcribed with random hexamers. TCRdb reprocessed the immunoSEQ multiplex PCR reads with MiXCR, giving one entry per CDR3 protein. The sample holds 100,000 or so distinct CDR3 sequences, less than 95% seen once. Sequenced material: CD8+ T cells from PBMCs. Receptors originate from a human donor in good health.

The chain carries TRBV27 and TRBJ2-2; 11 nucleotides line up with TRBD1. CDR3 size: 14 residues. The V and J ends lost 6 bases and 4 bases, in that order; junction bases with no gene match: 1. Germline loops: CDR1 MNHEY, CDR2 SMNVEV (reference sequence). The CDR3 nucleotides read TGTGCCAGCAGGGGGACAGGGGGCACCGGGGAGCTGTTTTTT. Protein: CASRGTGGTGELFF.

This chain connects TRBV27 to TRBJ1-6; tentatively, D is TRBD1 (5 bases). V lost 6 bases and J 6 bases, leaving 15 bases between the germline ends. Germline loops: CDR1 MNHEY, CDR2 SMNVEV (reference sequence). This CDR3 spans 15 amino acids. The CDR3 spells CASRLRGGINSPLHF. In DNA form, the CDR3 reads TGTGCCAGCAGGCTACGGGGGGGGATTAATTCACCCCTCCACTTT.

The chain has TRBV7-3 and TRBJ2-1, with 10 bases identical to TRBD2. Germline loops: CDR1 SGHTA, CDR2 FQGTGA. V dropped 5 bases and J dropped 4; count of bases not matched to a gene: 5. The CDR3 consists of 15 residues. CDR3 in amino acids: CASSRQRGGYNEQFF. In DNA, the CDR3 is TGTGCCAGCAGCCGACAGCGGGGGGGGTACAATGAGCAGTTCTTC.

The CDR3 here is CASMERVYTGELFF. DNA of the CDR3: TGTGCCAGTATGGAGCGGGTATACACCGGGGAGCTGTTTTTT. The chain joins TRBV19 to TRBJ2-2; maybe TRBD2 (6 bases). Per the germline V gene, CDR1 is LNHDA and CDR2 is SQIVND (reference sequence). CDR3 length: 14 amino acids. Trimming removed 7 bases at V and 3 bases at J, with 12 bases between.

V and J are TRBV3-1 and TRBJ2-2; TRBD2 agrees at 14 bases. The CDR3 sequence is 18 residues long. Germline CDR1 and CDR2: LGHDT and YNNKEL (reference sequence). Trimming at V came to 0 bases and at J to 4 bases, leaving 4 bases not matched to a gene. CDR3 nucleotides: TGTGCCAGCAGCCAAGATCGAGGACTAGCGGGGGGCACCGGGGAGCTGTTTTTT. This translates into CASSQDRGLAGGTGELFF.

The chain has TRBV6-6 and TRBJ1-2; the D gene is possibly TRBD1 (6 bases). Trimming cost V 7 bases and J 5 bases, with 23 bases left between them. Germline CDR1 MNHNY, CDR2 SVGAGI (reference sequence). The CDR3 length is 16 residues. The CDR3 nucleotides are TGTGCCAGCACCGAGGGGGGGCGAGAACGCATTTATGGCTACACCTTC. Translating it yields CASTEGGRERIYGYTF.

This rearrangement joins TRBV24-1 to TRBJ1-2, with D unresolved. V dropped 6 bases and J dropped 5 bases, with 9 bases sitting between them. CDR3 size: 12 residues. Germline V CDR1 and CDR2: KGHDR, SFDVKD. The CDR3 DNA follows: TGTGCCACCAGTTACGGGAAGTATGGCTACACCTTC. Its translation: CATSYGKYGYTF.

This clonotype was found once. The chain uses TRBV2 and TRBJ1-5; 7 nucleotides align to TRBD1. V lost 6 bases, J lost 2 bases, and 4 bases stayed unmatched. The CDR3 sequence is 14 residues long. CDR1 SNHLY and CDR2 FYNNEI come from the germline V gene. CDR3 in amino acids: CASRITGGNQPQHF. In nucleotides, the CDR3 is TGTGCCAGCAGGATTACAGGGGGCAATCAGCCCCAGCATTTT.

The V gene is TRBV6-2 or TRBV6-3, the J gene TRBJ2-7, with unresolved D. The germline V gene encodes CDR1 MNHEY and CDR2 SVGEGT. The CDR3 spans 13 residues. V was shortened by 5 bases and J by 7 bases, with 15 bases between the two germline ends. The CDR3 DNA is TGTGCCAGCAGTCCGGGTGGGTCGCGGGAGCAGTACTTC. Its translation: CASSPGGSREQYF.

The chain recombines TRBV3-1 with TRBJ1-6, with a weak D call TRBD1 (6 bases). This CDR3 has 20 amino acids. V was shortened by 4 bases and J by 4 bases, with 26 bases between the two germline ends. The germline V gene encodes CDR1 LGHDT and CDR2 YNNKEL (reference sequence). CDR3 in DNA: TGTGCCAGCAGCCCCCAAACCCCAGGGAAGGGGGTTCCTTATAATTCACCCCTCCACTTT. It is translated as CASSPQTPGKGVPYNSPLHF. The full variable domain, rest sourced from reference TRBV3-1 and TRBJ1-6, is DTAVSQTPKYLVTQMGNDKSIKCEQNLGHDTMYWYKQDSKKFLKIMFSYNNKELIINETVPNRFSPKSPDKAHLNLHINSLELGDSAVYFCASSPQTPGKGVPYNSPLHFGNGTRLTVT.

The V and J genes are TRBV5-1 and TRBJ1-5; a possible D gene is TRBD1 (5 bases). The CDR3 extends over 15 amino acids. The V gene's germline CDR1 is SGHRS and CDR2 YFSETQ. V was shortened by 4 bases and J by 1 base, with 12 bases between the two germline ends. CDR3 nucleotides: TGCGCCAGCAGCCTGGGACCGCTCAGCAATCAGCCCCAGCATTTT. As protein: CASSLGPLSNQPQHF. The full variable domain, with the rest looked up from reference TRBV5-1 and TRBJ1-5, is KAGVTQTPRYLIKTRGQQVTLSCSPISGHRSVSWYQQTPGQGLQFLFEYFSETQRNKGNFPGRFSGRQFSNSRSEMNVSTLELGDSALYLCASSLGPLSNQPQHFGDGTRLSIL.

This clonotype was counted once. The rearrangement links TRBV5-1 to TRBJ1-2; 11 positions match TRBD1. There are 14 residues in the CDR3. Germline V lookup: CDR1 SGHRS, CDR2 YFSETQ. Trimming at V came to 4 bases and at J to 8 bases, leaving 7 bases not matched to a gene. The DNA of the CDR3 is TGCGCCAGCAGCGGAGGACAGGGGGCGGGCGGCTACACCTTC. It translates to CASSGGQGAGGYTF.

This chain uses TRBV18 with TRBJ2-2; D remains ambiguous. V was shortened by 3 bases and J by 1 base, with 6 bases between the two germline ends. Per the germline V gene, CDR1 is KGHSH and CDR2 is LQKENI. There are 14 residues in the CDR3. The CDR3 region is CASSPIQNTGELFF. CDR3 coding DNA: TGTGCCAGCTCACCCATACAGAACACCGGGGAGCTGTTTTTT.

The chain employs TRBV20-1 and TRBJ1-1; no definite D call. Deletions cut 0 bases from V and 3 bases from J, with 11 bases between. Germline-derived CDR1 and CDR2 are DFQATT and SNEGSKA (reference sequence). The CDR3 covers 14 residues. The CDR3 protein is CSAREQHIDTEAFF. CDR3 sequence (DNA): TGCAGTGCTAGAGAACAGCACATCGACACTGAAGCTTTCTTT.

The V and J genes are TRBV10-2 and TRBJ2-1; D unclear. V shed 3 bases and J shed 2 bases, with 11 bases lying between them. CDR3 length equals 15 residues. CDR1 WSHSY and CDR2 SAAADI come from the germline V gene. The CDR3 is CASSETVRPYNEQFF. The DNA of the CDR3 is TGCGCCAGCAGTGAAACAGTAAGGCCCTACAATGAGCAGTTCTTC.

The CDR3 spells CASTHRGLSYNEQFF. The CDR3 DNA reads as TGTGCCAGCACCCACAGGGGCCTCTCCTACAATGAGCAGTTCTTC. The chain has TRBV2 and TRBJ2-1, with TRBD1 identical over 7 bases. The CDR3 has 15 amino acids. Germline trimming cut 7 bases from V and 0 bases from J; bases unmatched to any gene: 6. CDR1 is SNHLY and CDR2 is FYNNEI in the germline V gene. The full variable domain, with the rest looked up from reference TRBV2 and TRBJ2-1, is EPEVTQTPSHQVTQMGQEVILRCVPISNHLYFYWYRQILGQKVEFLVSFYNNEISEKSEIFDDQFSVERPDGSNFTLKIRSTKLEDSAMYFCASTHRGLSYNEQFFGPGTRLTVL.

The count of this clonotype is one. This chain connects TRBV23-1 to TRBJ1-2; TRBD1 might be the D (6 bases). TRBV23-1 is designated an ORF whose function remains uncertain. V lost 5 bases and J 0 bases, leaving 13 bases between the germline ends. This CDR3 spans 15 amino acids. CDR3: CASSEGGAANYGYTF. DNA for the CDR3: TGCGCCAGCAGTGAAGGGGGGGCTGCTAACTATGGCTACACCTTC.

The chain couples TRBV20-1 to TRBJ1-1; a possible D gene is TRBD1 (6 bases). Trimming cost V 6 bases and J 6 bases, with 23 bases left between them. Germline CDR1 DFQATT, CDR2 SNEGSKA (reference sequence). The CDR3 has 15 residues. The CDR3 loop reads CSATLLRGGNAEAFF. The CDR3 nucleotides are TGCAGTGCGACTCTGTTGCGAGGGGGTAACGCTGAAGCTTTCTTT.

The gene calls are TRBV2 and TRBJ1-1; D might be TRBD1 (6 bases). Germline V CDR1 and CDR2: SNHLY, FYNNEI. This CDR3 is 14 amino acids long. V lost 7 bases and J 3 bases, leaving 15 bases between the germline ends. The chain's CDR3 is CASKGPNRDTEAFF. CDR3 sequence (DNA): TGTGCCAGCAAAGGCCCAAACAGGGACACTGAAGCTTTCTTT.

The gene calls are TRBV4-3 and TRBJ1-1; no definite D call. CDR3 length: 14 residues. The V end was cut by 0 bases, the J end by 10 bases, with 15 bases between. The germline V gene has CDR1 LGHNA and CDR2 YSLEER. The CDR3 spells CASSQDSKSTRAFF. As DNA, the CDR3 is TGCGCCAGCAGCCAAGATAGCAAATCCACTCGAGCTTTCTTT.

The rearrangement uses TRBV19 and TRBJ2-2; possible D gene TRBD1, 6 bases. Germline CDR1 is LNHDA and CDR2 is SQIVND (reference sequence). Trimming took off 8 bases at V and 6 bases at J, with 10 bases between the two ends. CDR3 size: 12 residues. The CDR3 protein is CASSQGPGELFF. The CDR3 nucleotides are TGTGCCAGTTCTCAGGGGCCCGGGGAGCTGTTTTTT.

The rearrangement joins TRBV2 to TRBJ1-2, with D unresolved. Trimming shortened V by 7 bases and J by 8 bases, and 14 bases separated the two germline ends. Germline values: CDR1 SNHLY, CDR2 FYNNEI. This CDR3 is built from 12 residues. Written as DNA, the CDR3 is TGTGCCAGCATCCTGGGCATCGAGGGCTACACCTTC. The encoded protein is CASILGIEGYTF.

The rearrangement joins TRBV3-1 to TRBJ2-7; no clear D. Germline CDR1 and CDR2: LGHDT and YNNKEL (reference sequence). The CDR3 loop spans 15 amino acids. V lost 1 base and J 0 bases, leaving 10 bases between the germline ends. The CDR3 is CASSQGPADSYEQYF. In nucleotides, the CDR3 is TGTGCCAGCAGCCAAGGCCCGGCAGACTCCTACGAGCAGTACTTC.

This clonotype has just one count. The CDR3 DNA follows: TGTGCCAGCAAAATCCAGGGGGGGGCGGAGACCCAGTACTTC. This translates into CASKIQGGAETQYF. The chain recombines TRBV7-2 with TRBJ2-5; D possibly matches TRBD1 or TRBD2 (7 bases each). The CDR3 is 14 amino acids. Germline CDR1 SGHTA, CDR2 FQGNSA. V was shortened by 7 bases and J by 5 bases, with 17 bases between the two germline ends. Complete variable domain (other parts from reference TRBV7-2 and TRBJ2-5): GAGVSQSPSNKVTEKGKDVELRCDPISGHTALYWYRQSLGQGLEFLIYFQGNSAPDKSGLPSDRFSAERTGGSVSTLTIQRTQQEDSAVYLCASKIQGGAETQYFGPGTRLLVL.

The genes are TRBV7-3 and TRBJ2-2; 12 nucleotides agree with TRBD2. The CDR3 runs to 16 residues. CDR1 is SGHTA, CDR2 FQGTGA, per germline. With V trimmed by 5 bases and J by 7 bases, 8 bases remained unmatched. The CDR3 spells CASSTPSGRAGGELFF. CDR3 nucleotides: TGTGCCAGCAGCACTCCTAGCGGGAGGGCCGGCGGGGAGCTGTTTTTT.

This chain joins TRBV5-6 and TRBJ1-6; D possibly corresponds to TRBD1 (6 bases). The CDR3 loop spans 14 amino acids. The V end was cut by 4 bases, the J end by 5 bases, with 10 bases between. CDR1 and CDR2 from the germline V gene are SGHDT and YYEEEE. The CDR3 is CASSAGHHNSPLHF. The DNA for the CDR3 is TGTGCCAGCAGCGCGGGACACCATAATTCACCCCTCCACTTT.

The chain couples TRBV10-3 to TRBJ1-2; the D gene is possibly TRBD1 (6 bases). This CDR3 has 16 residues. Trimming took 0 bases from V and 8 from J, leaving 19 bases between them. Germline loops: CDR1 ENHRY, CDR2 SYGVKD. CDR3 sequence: CAISESRHRESGGYTF. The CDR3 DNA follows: TGTGCCATCAGTGAGTCTCGCCACAGGGAGTCAGGCGGCTACACCTTC.

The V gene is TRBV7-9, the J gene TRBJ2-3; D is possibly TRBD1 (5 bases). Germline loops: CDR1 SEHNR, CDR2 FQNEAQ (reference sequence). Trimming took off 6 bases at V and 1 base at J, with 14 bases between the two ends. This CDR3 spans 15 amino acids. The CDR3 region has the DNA TGTGCCAGCAGGGGTTCAGGGCTACGCACAGATACGCAGTATTTT. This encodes CASRGSGLRTDTQYF.

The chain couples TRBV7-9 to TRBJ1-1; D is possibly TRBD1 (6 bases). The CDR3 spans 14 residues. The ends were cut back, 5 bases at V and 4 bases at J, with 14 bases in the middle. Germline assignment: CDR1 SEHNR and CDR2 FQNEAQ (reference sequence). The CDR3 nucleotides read TGTGCCAGCAGCCCCCGGGGGGGCGGCACTGAAGCTTTCTTT. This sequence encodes CASSPRGGGTEAFF.